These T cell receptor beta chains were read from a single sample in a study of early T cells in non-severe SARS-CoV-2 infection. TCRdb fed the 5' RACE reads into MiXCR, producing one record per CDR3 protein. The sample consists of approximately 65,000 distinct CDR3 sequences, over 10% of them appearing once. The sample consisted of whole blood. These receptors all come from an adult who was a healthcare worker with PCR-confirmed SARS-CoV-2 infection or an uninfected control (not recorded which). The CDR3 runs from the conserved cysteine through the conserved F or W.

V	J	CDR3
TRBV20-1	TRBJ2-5	CSARRAEETQYF
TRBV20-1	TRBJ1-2	CSASWGDFGGYTF
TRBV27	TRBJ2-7	CASKRGSTYEQYF
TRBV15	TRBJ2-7	CATSGALDRGSYYEQYF
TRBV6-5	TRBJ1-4	CASSRTGNDEKLFF
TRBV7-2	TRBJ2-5	CASSLGGGVQETQYF
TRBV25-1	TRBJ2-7	CASSERDRGYEQYF
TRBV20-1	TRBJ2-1	CSATFEDSVNEQFF
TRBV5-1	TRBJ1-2	CASSLGDRLSNYGYTF
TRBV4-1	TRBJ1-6	CASSQPKTGVSNSPLHF
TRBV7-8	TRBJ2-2	CASSNSGLETGELFF
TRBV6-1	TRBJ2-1	CASSEQGAAYNEQFF
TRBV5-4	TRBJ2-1	CASSIASRYNEQFF
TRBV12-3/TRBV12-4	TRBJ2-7	CASTSNWGPYEQYF
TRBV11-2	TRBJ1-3	CASTQGGQHSGNTIYF
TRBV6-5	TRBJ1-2	CASSYDGQGAYSGYTF
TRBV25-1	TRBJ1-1	CASSGLGPDWNTEAFF
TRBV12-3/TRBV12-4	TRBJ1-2	CASVTNGGQSGYTF
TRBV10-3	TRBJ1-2	CAISDAPGYGYTF
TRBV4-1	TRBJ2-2	CASSQDAGGGTGELFF
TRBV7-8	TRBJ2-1	CASSHHSRVLYNEQFF
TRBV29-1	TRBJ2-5	CSVVLGTETQYF
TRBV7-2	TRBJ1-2	CASSAAGTNMYGYTF
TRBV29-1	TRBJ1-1	CSVGWGSTEAFF
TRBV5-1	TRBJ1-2	CASSFDRANYGYTF
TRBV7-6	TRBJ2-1	CASSFEAVHEQFF
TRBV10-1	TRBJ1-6	CASSVERYNSPLHF
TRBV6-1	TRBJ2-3	CAASGFASTDTQYF
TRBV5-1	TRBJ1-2	CASSLASTGIYGYTF
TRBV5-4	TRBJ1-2	CASRAGTGSYGYTF
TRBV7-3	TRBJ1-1	CASSLTGGGTEAFF
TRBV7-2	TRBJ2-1	CASSPPGAYEQFF
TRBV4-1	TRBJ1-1	CASSQNRLQGAFF
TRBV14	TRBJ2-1	CASSRERGGWYNEQFF
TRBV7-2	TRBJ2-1	CASSGGQSFNEQFF
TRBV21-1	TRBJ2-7	CASSNLSRTTYEQYF
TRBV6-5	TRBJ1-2	CASNRHTDRPYGYTF
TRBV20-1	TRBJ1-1	CSASSSMNTEAFF